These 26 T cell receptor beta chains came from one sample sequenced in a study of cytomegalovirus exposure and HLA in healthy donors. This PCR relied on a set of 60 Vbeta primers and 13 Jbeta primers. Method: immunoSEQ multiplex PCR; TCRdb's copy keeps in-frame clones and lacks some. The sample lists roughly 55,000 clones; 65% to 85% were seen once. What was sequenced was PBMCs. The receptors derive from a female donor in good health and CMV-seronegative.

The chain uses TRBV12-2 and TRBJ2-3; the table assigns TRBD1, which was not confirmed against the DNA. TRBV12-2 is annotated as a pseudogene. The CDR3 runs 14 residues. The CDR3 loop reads CASRLAPGWWAQYF. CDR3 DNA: TGTGCAAGTCGCTTAGCGCCAGGTTGGTGGGCGCAGTATTTT.

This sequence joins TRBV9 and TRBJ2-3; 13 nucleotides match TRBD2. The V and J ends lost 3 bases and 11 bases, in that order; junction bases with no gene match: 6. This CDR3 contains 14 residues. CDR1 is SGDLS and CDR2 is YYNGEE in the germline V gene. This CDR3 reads CASSETSGGGMQYF. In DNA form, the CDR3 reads TGTGCCAGCAGCGAAACTAGCGGGGGGGGCATGCAGTATTTT.

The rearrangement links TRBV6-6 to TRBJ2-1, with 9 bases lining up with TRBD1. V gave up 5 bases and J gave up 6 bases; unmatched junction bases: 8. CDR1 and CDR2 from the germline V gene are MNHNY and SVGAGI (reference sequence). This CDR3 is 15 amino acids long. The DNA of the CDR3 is TGTGCCAGCAGTAACAGACAGGGGGGTACCAATGAGCAGTTCTTC. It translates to CASSNRQGGTNEQFF.

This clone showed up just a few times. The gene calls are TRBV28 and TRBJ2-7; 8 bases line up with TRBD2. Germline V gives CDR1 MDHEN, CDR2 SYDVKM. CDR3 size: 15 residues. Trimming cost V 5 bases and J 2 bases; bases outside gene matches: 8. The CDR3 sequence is CASSLTRGGTYEQYF. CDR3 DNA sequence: TGTGCCAGCAGTCTCACCCGGGGGGGGACCTACGAGCAGTACTTC.

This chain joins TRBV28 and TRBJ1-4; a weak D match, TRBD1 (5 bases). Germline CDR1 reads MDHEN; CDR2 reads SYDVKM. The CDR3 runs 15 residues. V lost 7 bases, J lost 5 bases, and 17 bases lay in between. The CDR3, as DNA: TGTGCCAGCAAGCGGGACGGGACGAGCAATGAAAAACTGTTTTTT. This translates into CASKRDGTSNEKLFF.

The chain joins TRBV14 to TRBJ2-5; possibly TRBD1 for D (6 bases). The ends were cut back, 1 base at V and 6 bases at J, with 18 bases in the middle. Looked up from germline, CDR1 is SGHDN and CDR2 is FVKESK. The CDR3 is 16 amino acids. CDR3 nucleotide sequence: TGTGCCAGCAGCCAAGGTTCGCGGCAGGGGCTGAAGACCCAGTACTTC. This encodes CASSQGSRQGLKTQYF. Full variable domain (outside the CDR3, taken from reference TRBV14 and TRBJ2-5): EAGVTQFPSHSVIEKGQTVTLRCDPISGHDNLYWYRRVMGKEIKFLLHFVKESKQDESGMPNNRFLAERTGGTYSTLKVQPAELEDSGVYFCASSQGSRQGLKTQYFGPGTRLLVL.

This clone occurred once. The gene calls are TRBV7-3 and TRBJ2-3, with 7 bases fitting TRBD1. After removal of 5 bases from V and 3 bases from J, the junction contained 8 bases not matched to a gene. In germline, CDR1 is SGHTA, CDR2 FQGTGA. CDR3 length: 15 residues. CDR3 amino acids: CASSQTGIGTDTQYF. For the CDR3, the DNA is TGTGCCAGCAGCCAGACAGGGATTGGGACAGATACGCAGTATTTT.

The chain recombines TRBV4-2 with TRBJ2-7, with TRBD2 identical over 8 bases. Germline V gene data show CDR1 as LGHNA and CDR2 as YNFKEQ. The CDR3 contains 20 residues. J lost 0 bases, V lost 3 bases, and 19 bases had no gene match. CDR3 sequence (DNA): TGTGCCAGCAGCCACCTCTCCATTAGAGTGGCGGGGGGAAGCTCCTACGAGCAGTACTTC. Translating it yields CASSHLSIRVAGGSSYEQYF.

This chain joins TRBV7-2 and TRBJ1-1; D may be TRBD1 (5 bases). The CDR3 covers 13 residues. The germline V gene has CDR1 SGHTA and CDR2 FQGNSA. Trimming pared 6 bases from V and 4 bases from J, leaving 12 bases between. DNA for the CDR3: TGTGCCAGCAGACCAGACAGTTTCACTGAAGCTTTCTTT. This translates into CASRPDSFTEAFF.

The CDR3 bases are TGTGCCAGCAGCCCCCCCGGGACTAGCAAGACCCAGTACTTC. It encodes CASSPPGTSKTQYF. The chain couples TRBV7-2 to TRBJ2-5; 9 positions match TRBD2. Germline trimming cut 5 bases from V and 6 bases from J; bases unmatched to any gene: 7. Germline-derived CDR1 and CDR2 are SGHTA and FQGNSA. This CDR3 comprises 14 residues. Full variable domain (missing parts from reference TRBV7-2 and TRBJ2-5): GAGVSQSPSNKVTEKGKDVELRCDPISGHTALYWYRQSLGQGLEFLIYFQGNSAPDKSGLPSDRFSAERTGGSVSTLTIQRTQQEDSAVYLCASSPPGTSKTQYFGPGTRLLVL.

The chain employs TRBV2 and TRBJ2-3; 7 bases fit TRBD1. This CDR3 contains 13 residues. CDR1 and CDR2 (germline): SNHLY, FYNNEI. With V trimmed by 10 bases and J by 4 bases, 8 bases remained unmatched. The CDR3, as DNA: TGTGCCAACACCGGCCAGGGGGCAGATACGCAGTATTTT. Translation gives CANTGQGADTQYF.

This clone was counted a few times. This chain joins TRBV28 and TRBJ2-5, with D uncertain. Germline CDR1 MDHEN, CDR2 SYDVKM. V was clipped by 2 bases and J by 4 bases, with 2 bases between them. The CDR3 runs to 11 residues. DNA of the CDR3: TGTGCCAGCAGTTTACGAGAGACCCAGTACTTC. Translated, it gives CASSLRETQYF.

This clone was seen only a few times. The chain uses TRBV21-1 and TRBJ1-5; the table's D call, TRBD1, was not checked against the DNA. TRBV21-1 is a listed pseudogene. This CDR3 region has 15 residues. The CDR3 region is CASTSKGRYNQPQHF. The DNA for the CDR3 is TGTGCCAGCACCTCAAAGGGGCGGTACAATCAGCCCCAGCATTTT.

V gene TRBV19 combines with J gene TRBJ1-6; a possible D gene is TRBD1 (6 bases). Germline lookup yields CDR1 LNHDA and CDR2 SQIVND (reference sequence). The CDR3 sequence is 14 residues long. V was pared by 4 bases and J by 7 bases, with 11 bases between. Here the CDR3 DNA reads TGTGCCAGTAGTACCGGACAGAGAAATTCACCCCTCCACTTT. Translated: CASSTGQRNSPLHF. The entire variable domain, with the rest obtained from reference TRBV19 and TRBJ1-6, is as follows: DGGITQSPKYLFRKEGQNVTLSCEQNLNHDAMYWYRQDPGQGLRLIYYSQIVNDFQKGDIAEGYSVSREKKESFPLTVTSAQKNPTAFYLCASSTGQRNSPLHFGNGTRLTVT.

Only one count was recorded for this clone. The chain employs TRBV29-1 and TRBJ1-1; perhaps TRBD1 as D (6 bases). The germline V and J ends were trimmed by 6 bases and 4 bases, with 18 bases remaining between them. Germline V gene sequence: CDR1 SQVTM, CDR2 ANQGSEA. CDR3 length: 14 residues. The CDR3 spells CSVVGTGTTTEAFF. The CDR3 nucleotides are TGCAGCGTCGTGGGGACCGGGACAACCACTGAAGCTTTCTTT. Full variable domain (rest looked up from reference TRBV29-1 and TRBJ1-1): SAVISQKPSRDICQRGTSLTIQCQVDSQVTMMFWYRQQPGQSLTLIATANQGSEATYESGFVIDKFPISRPNLTFSTLTVSNMSPEDSSIYLCSVVGTGTTTEAFFGQGTRLTVV.

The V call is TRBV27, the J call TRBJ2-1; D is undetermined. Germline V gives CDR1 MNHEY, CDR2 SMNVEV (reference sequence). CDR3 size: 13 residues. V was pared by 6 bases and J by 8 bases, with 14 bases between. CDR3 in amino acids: CASRLETSHEQFF. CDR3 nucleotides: TGTGCCAGCAGGCTAGAGACCAGTCATGAGCAGTTCTTC.

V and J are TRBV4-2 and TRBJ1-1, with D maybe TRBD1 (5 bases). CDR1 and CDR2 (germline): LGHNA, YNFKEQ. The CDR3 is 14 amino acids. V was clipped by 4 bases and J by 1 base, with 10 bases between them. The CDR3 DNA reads TGTGCCAGCAGCCCCGACGGGGGGAACACTGAAGCTTTCTTT. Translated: CASSPDGGNTEAFF.

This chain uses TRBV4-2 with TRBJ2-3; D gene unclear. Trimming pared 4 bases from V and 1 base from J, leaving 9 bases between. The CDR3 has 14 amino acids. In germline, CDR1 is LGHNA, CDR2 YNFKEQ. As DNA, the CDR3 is TGTGCCAGCAGCCCAGACTTCGGCACAGATACGCAGTATTTT. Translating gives CASSPDFGTDTQYF.

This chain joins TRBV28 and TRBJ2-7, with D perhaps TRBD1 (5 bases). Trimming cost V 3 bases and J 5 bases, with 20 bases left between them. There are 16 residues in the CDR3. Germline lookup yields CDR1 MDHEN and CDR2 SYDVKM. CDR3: CASSFPPLGRRDEQYF. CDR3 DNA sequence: TGTGCCAGCAGTTTCCCCCCTTTGGGGCGTAGGGACGAGCAGTACTTC.

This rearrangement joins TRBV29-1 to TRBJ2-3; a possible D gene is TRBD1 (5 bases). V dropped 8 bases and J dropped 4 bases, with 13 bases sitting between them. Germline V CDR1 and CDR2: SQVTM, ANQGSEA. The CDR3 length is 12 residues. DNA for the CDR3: TGCAGCTTTCAGGGTTCGTCAGATACGCAGTATTTT. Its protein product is CSFQGSSDTQYF.

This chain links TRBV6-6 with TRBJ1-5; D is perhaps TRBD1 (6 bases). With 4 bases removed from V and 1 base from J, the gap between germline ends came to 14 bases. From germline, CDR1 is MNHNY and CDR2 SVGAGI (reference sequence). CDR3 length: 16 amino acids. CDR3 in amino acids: CASSFKTGGSNQPQHF. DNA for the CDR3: TGTGCCAGCAGTTTCAAGACAGGTGGGAGCAATCAGCCCCAGCATTTT.

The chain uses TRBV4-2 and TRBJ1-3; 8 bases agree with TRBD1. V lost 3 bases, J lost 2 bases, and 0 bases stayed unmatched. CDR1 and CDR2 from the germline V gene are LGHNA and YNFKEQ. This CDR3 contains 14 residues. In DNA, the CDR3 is TGTGCCAGCAGCCAGGACAGGGCTGGAAACACCATATATTTT. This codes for CASSQDRAGNTIYF.

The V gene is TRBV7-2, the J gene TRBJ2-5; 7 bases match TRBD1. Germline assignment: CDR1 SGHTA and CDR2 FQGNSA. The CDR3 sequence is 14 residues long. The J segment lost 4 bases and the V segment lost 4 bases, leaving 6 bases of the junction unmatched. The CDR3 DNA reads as TGTGCCAGCAGCTCGCGAACAGGGGCAGAGACCCAGTACTTC. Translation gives CASSSRTGAETQYF.

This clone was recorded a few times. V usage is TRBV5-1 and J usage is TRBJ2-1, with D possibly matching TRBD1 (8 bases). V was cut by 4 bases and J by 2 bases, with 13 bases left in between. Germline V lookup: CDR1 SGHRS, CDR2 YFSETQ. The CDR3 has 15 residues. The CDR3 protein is CASSATGGAYNEQFF. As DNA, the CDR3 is TGCGCCAGCAGCGCAACAGGGGGGGCCTACAATGAGCAGTTCTTC.

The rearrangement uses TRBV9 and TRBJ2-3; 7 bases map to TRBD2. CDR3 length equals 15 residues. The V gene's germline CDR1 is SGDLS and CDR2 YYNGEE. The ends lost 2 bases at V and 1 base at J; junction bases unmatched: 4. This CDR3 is CASSVTSDGTDTQYF. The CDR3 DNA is TGTGCCAGCAGCGTCACTAGCGACGGCACAGATACGCAGTATTTT.

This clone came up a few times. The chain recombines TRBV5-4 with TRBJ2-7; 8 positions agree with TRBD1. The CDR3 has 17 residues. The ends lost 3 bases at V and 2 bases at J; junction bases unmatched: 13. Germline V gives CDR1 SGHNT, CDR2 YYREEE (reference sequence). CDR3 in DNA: TGTGCCAGCAGCTGGGGCACTGACAGGGGAATACCCTACGAGCAGTACTTC. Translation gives CASSWGTDRGIPYEQYF.